This note documents a single T cell receptor (beta chain) sequence. Authors' methods: Reference gene primer amplification in the assay estimated nucleated cell counts. This table comes from immunoSEQ multiplex PCR, and its TCRdb copy is limited to in-frame clones, with some not included. That table is the source of V, J and clone size, and D and trimming were worked out from the DNA. The sample includes about 160,000 clones, 81% of them seen just once. This specimen belongs to a study of blood T cell repertoires in COVID-19. Across the whole study: Samples representing acute and convalescent COVID-19 were sourced from the United States, Italy and Spain.

The V end was cut by 4 bases, the J end by 7 bases, with 14 bases between. Looked up from germline, CDR1 is SGHRS and CDR2 is YFSETQ. This CDR3 spans 14 amino acids. The TCR originated in a woman between 40 and 50 years old with acute COVID-19. The chain uses TRBV5-1 and TRBJ1-4; a possible D gene is TRBD1 (6 bases). Specimen: PBMCs or T cells enriched from blood (not recorded which). The CDR3: CASSPSTGGEKLFF. The CDR3 nucleotides are TGCGCCAGCAGCCCCTCGACAGGAGGTGAAAAACTGTTTTTT.